Listed below are T cell receptor beta chains from one sample, sequenced in a study of beta chain features in type 1 diabetes. TCRdb keeps only in-frame clones here, not all; method: immunoSEQ multiplex PCR. The sample has roughly 230,000 clones, about a tenth seen once. Sample: naive CD4+ T cells from blood. The receptor set was obtained from a young man with type 1 diabetes. CDR3s include the opening cysteine and the closing phenylalanine or tryptophan. A D gene is named only where the DNA matches it firmly. The size field is filled for only some rows; it gives once, few, many or a size class.

>TRBV18|TRBD2|TRBJ2-1|-
CASSPTSGGPGEQFF
TGTGCCAGCTCACCGACTAGCGGGGGACCTGGTGAGCAGTTCTTC
>TRBV6-6|-|TRBJ1-6|-
CASRGRGLGSPLHF
TGTGCCAGCAGGGGACGGGGGTTGGGTTCACCCCTCCACTTT
>TRBV2|-|TRBJ2-2|-
CASSLGPTGELFF
TGTGCCAGCAGTCTGGGGCCCACCGGGGAGCTGTTTTTT
>TRBV5-4|-|TRBJ1-1|-
CASSKQGGVEAFF
TGTGCCAGCAGCAAACAGGGTGGGGTGGAAGCTTTCTTT
>TRBV7-3|TRBD1|TRBJ2-1|few
CASSLDGTGYNEQFF
TGTGCCAGCAGCTTAGACGGGACAGGGTACAATGAGCAGTTCTTC
>TRBV29-1|TRBD1|TRBJ1-1|-
CSVAGQGRTEAFF
TGCAGCGTCGCGGGACAGGGTCGGACTGAAGCTTTCTTT
>TRBV5-1|-|TRBJ2-2|-
CASSFRDTRAGELFF
TGCGCCAGCAGCTTCAGGGACACCAGGGCCGGGGAGCTGTTTTTT
>TRBV29-1|-|TRBJ1-1|-
CSVVRGGANTEAFF
TGCAGCGTTGTACGAGGGGGGGCGAACACTGAAGCTTTCTTT
>TRBV5-6|TRBD1|TRBJ1-6|few
CASSLGQGISPLHF
TGTGCCAGCAGCTTGGGACAGGGGATTTCACCCCTCCACTTT
>TRBV4-1|TRBD1|TRBJ1-5|few
CASSQPDRDNQPQHF
TGCGCCAGCAGCCAGCCCGACAGGGACAATCAGCCCCAGCATTTT
>TRBV7-9|TRBD1|TRBJ2-1|-
CASSADRGPNEQFF
TGTGCCAGCAGCGCCGACAGGGGTCCCAATGAGCAGTTCTTC